What follows are 6 T cell receptor beta chains derived from one specimen sequenced in a study of T cell changes during pregnancy in multiple sclerosis. TCRdb keeps only in-frame clones here, not all; method: immunoSEQ multiplex PCR. The sample records roughly 52,000 clones, roughly 92% being singletons. This material consisted of CD8+ T cells from peripheral blood mononuclear cells, taken before pregnancy. The origin of the receptors is a female donor with multiple sclerosis, enrolled in a pregnancy study.

A single count supports this clone. The chain carries TRBV19 and TRBJ1-2; 9 nucleotides agree with TRBD1. J gave up 8 bases and V 6 bases, and 4 bases lay outside the gene matches. Germline CDR1 reads LNHDA; CDR2 reads SQIVND (reference sequence). The CDR3 totals 12 residues. As DNA, the CDR3 is TGTGCCAGTAGGACAGGGGGTAACGGCTACACCTTC. It encodes CASRTGGNGYTF.

This clone showed up just once. The chain links TRBV2 to TRBJ2-5, with D possibly being TRBD2 (6 bases). The V gene's germline CDR1 is SNHLY and CDR2 FYNNEI. The CDR3 has 14 residues. V was trimmed by 3 bases and J by 2 bases, leaving 10 bases between them. The CDR3, as DNA: TGTGCCAGCAGTGATCCCGGGGGTCAAGAGACCCAGTACTTC. Its translation: CASSDPGGQETQYF.

The rearrangement uses TRBV4-3 and TRBJ1-1, with 12 positions matching TRBD1. V lost 3 bases, J lost 3 bases, and 5 bases stayed unmatched. Per germline, CDR1 LGHNA and CDR2 YSLEER. The CDR3 is 16 residues long. The CDR3 region has the DNA TGCGCCAGCAGCCAGGGGACAGGGGGCGGTGACACTGAAGCTTTCTTT. Its translation is CASSQGTGGGDTEAFF.

The chain combines TRBV13 with TRBJ2-1; 7 bases line up with TRBD2. The CDR3 loop spans 16 amino acids. Unmatched junction bases numbered 3, after V lost 1 base and J lost 0 bases. Germline CDR1 is PRHDT and CDR2 is FYEKMQ (reference sequence). Here the CDR3 reads CASSLVAGDSYNEQFF. CDR3 sequence (DNA): TGTGCCAGCAGCTTAGTGGCGGGGGACTCCTACAATGAGCAGTTCTTC.

J is TRBJ2-7 and V is TRBV27; D is possibly TRBD1 (6 bases). CDR3 length: 14 amino acids. Germline CDR1 reads MNHEY; CDR2 reads SMNVEV (reference sequence). The V end was cut by 2 bases, the J end by 3 bases, with 11 bases between. As DNA, the CDR3 is TGTGCCAGCAGTTTACGTGGGGGCATCTACGAGCAGTACTTC. This sequence encodes CASSLRGGIYEQYF.

The genes are TRBV11-2 and TRBJ2-7; 9 positions match TRBD1. Losses at the gene ends were 1 base for V and 4 bases for J; bases not matched to a gene: 2. The CDR3 consists of 14 residues. Looked up from germline, CDR1 is SGHAT and CDR2 is FQNNGV. The CDR3 bases are TGTGCCAGCAGCTTAGTTGGACAGGGGTACGAGCAGTACTTC. Its protein is CASSLVGQGYEQYF.